The clone carrying this T cell receptor beta chain was recorded many times. Its matching antigen is unknown. This entry is derived from a study of early T cells in non-severe SARS-CoV-2 infection. Overall study: The chains were unpaired, and the sequenced material was bulk RNA from unsorted whole blood.

The V end was cut by 3 bases, the J end by 0 bases, with 9 bases between. The germline V gene has CDR1 SGHTA and CDR2 FQGNSA. CDR3 length: 15 amino acids. cDNA molecules, individually, were tagged with unique molecular identifiers. TCRdb redid the calling of the 5' RACE reads with MiXCR, one entry per CDR3 protein. The table lists about 25,000 distinct CDR3 sequences, around 5.1% of them singletons. Findings and limits, study-wide: Sequences matched to VDJdb favored anti-spike CD8 responses, while private and CD4 specificities were missed.

This TCR was sampled from an adult who was a healthcare worker with PCR-confirmed SARS-CoV-2 infection or an uninfected control (not recorded which). This chain uses TRBV7-2 with TRBJ1-5, with D unclear. Sequencing input: whole blood. CDR3 region: CASSFGPYSNQPQHF. CDR3 coding DNA: TGTGCCAGCAGCTTCGGACCCTATAGCAATCAGCCCCAGCATTTT.